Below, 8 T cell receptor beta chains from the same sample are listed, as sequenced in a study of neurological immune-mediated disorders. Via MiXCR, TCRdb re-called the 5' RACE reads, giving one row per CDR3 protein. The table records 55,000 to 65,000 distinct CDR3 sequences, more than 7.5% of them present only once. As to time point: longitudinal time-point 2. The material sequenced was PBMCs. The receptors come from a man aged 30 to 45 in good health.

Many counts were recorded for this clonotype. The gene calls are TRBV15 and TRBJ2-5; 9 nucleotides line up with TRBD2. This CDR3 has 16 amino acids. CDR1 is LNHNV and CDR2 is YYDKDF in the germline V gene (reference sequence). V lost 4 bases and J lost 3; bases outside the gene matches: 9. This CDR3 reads CATSKDSGRWEETQYF. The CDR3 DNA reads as TGTGCCACCAGCAAAGATAGCGGGAGATGGGAAGAGACCCAGTACTTC.

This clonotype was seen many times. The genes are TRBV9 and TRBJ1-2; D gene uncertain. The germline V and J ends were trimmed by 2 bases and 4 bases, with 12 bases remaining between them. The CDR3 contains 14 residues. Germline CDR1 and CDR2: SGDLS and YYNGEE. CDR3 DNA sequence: TGTGCCAGCAGCGTGGGAGACGGGAGCTATGGCTACACCTTC. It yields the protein CASSVGDGSYGYTF.

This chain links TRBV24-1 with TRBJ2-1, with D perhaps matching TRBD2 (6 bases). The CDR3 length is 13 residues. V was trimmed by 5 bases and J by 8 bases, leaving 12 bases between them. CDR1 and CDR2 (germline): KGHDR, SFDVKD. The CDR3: CATSAPGADEQFF. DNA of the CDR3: TGTGCCACCAGTGCCCCGGGAGCGGATGAGCAGTTCTTC.

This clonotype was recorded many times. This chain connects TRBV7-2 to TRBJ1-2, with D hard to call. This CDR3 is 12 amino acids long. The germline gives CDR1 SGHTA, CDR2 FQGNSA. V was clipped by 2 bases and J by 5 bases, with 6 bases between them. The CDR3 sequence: CASSLNEYGYTF. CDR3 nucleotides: TGTGCCAGCAGCTTAAACGAATATGGCTACACCTTC.

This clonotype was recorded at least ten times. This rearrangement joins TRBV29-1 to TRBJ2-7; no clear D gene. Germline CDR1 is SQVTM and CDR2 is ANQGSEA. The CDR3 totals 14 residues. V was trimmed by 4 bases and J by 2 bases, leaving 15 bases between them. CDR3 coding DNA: TGCAGCGTTGCCCGAGGACCGGCCACCTACGAGCAGTACTTC. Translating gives CSVARGPATYEQYF.

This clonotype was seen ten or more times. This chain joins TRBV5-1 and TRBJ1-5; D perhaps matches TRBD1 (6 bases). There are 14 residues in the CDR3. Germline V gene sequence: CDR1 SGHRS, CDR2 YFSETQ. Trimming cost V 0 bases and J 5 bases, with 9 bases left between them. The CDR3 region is CASSLGAGDQPQHF. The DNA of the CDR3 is TGCGCCAGCAGCTTGGGGGCAGGGGATCAGCCCCAGCATTTT.

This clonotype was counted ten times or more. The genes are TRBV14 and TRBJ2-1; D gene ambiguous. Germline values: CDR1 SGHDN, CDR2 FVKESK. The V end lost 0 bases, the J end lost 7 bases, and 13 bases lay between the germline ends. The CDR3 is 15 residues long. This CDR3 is CASSQDWLFGNEQFF. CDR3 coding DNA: TGTGCCAGCAGCCAAGATTGGCTCTTCGGGAATGAGCAGTTCTTC.

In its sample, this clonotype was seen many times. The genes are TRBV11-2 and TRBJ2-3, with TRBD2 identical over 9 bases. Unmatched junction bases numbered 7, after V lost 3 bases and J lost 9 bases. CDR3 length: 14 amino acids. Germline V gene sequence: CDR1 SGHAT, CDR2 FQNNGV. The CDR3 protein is CASSFLAGVETQYF. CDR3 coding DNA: TGTGCCAGCAGCTTTTTAGCGGGAGTAGAAACGCAGTATTTT.